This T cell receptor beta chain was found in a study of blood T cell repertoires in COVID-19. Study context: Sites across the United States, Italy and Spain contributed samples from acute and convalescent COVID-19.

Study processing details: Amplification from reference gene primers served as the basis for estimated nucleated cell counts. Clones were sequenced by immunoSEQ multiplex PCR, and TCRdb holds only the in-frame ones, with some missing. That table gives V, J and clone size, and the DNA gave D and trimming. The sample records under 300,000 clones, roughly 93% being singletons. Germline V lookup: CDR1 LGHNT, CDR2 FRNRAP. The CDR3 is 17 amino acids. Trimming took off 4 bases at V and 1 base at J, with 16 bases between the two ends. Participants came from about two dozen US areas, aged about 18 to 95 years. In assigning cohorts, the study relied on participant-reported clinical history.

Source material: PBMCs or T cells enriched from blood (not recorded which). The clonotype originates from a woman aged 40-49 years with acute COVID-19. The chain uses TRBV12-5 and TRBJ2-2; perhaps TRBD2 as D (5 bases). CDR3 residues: CASGSGVAGVNTGELFF. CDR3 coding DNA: TGTGCTAGTGGTTCAGGTGTCGCGGGCGTGAACACCGGGGAGCTGTTTTTT.